The 9 T cell receptor beta chains below come from one sample, sequenced in a study of T-cell reconstitution after alpha-beta-depleted transplantation in children. A library of TCRbeta sequences, prepared with unique molecular identifiers, was generated. MiXCR was run by TCRdb on the PCR reads, yielding one entry per CDR3 protein. Here the sample spans 400,000 to 500,000 distinct CDR3 sequences, roughly a tenth being singletons. Source: PBMCs from the stem cell graft donor, taken from the stem cell graft. These receptors all stem from a human donor who donated a stem cell graft to a child with acute myeloid leukemia.

The V call is TRBV18, the J call TRBJ2-7, with 9 bases matching TRBD2. The CDR3 is made up of 12 amino acids. Germline CDR1 KGHSH, CDR2 LQKENI. Losses at the gene ends were 4 bases for V and 5 bases for J; bases not matched to a gene: 0. The CDR3: CASSQRGDEQYF. For the CDR3, the DNA is TGTGCCAGCTCACAGCGGGGGGACGAGCAGTACTTC.

In regard to this clonotype: This may be a read error: a much more frequent sequence differs by one nucleotide. V is TRBV5-1 and J is TRBJ2-3, with D possibly TRBD2 on 5 matching bases. In germline, CDR1 is SGHRS, CDR2 YFSETQ. V lost 2 bases and J 3 bases, leaving 10 bases between the germline ends. The CDR3 spans 14 residues. The CDR3 sequence: CASSFLEDTDTQYF. In DNA form, the CDR3 reads TGCGCCAGCAGCTTCTTGGAGGATACAGATACGCAGTATTTT.

This clonotype appeared many times. This rearrangement joins TRBV6-1 to TRBJ2-3, with 10 bases that match TRBD1. CDR1 and CDR2 from the germline V gene are MNHNS and SASEGT. Trimming took 6 bases from V and 2 from J; bases not matched to a gene: 2. The length of the CDR3 is 14 residues. The CDR3 region has the DNA TGTGCCAGCAGGGGGACAGGGGCCACAGATACGCAGTATTTT. Translating it yields CASRGTGATDTQYF.

This clonotype was recorded many times. This chain links TRBV10-3 with TRBJ2-1; perhaps TRBD2 as D (6 bases). Germline loops: CDR1 ENHRY, CDR2 SYGVKD. This CDR3 region has 13 residues. Trimming removed 3 bases at V and 8 bases at J, with 11 bases between. CDR3 bases: TGTGCCATCAGTGAAACCCGCGGGGATGAGCAGTTCTTC. It encodes CAISETRGDEQFF.

As concerns this clonotype: Mismatch with germline at one junction end may stem from a read error. The V gene is TRBV5-1, the J gene TRBJ1-1; no clear D. CDR3 size: 15 residues. CDR1 and CDR2 (germline): SGHRS, YFSETQ. CDR3 sequence reads: CASSLVPGSYTDAFF. DNA for the CDR3: TGCGCCAGCAGCTTGGTCCCGGGGTCCTACACTGACGCTTTCTTT.

This clonotype was picked up many times. V usage is TRBV2 and J usage is TRBJ2-7; possibly TRBD1 or TRBD2 for D (5 bases each). The CDR3 contains 11 residues. CDR1 is SNHLY and CDR2 is FYNNEI in the germline V gene. Trimming removed 5 bases from V and 9 bases from J, with 11 bases in between. The CDR3 reads CASSQLGGQYF. In nucleotides, the CDR3 is TGTGCCAGCAGTCAGCTTGGGGGGCAGTACTTC.

This chain uses TRBV6-1 with TRBJ1-6, with TRBD1 identical over 8 bases. The CDR3 sequence is 15 residues long. Germline V CDR1 and CDR2: MNHNS, SASEGT. V gave up 5 bases and J gave up 8 bases; unmatched junction bases: 8. CDR3 DNA sequence: TGTGCCAGCAGTCCCAGGGGGCCGGACGATTCACCCCTCCACTTT. It specifies CASSPRGPDDSPLHF.

In its sample, this clonotype was seen a few times. This chain uses TRBV15 with TRBJ2-4, with TRBD2 as a possible D gene (6 bases). There are 15 residues in the CDR3. The germline V and J ends were trimmed by 0 bases and 4 bases, with 10 bases remaining between them. The germline gives CDR1 LNHNV, CDR2 YYDKDF (reference sequence). The CDR3 loop is CATSRDPGAKNIQYF. CDR3 bases: TGTGCCACCAGCAGAGACCCGGGAGCGAAAAACATTCAGTACTTC. Filled out from reference TRBV15 and TRBJ2-4, the complete variable domain reads DAMVIQNPRYQVTQFGKPVTLSCSQTLNHNVMYWYQQKSSQAPKLLFHYYDKDFNNEADTPDNFQSRRPNTSFCFLDIRSPGLGDTAMYLCATSRDPGAKNIQYFGAGTRLSVL.

This clonotype was seen a few times. The rearrangement uses TRBV5-1 and TRBJ2-2; tentatively, D is TRBD2 (6 bases). V lost 1 base to trimming and J lost 0 bases, with 10 bases between them. This CDR3 contains 16 residues. CDR1 is SGHRS, CDR2 YFSETQ, per germline. CDR3 region: CASSLRRGPNTGELFF. CDR3 coding DNA: TGCGCCAGCAGCTTGAGGCGGGGACCGAACACCGGGGAGCTGTTTTTT.